These T cell receptor beta chains were read from a single sample in a study of human T cells and chemical hapten exposure. One entry per CDR3 protein results from TCRdb running MiXCR on the RACE reads. The table has 80,000 to 95,000 distinct CDR3 sequences, about 11% seen once. The sequences come from whole blood, collected in connection with sensitization to the hapten diphenylcyclopropenone (DPC). These receptor sequences come from a woman between 50 and 59 years old with alopecia areata. Some clones in this sample may be carry-over from other donors' samples. Both conserved end residues are part of each CDR3. D genes are given only for firm matches. Size is omitted from some rows. Given values are once, few, many or a class for expanded clones.

V gene	D gene	J gene	clone size	CDR3 DNA	CDR3 protein
TRBV7-9	.	TRBJ2-3	many	TGTGCCAGCAGCAGATCCGGGACCCCAGATACGCAGTATTTT	CASSRSGTPDTQYF
TRBV12-3/TRBV12-4	.	TRBJ2-7	many	TGTGCCAGCAGTGGAAGAAGCTCCTACGAGCAGTACTTC	CASSGRSSYEQYF
TRBV12-3/TRBV12-4	.	TRBJ2-5	few	TGTGCCAGCAGTTTCGTCCTTTCTGGAATAGAGACCCAGTACTTC	CASSFVLSGIETQYF
TRBV9	TRBD1	TRBJ2-1	many	TGTGCCAGCAGCGTACTGGGACAGGGGGCATGGGAGCAGTTCTTC	CASSVLGQGAWEQFF
TRBV29-1	TRBD1	TRBJ2-5	.	TGCAGCGAATCGGAGCCCCAGGGGGCCGAGACCCAGTACTTC	CSESEPQGAETQYF
TRBV20-1	.	TRBJ1-4	.	TGCAGTGCTAGTCTGGCAAATGAAAAACTGTTTTTT	CSASLANEKLFF
TRBV2	.	TRBJ2-1	.	TGTGCCAGCAGGAAGAGCCGGGACAACTACAATGAGCAGTTCTTC	CASRKSRDNYNEQFF
TRBV7-3	.	TRBJ2-3	few	TGTGCCAGCAGGTATGGAGCGGATACGCAGTATTTT	CASRYGADTQYF
TRBV7-9	.	TRBJ1-1	few	TGTGCCAGCAGTATATGGGAGCAGGGCACTGAAGCTTTCTTT	CASSIWEQGTEAFF
TRBV2	TRBD2	TRBJ2-2	many	TGTGCCAGCAGACCTAGCGGGCTGAACACCGGGGAGCTGTTTTTT	CASRPSGLNTGELFF
TRBV27	TRBD1	TRBJ2-7	.	TGTGCCAGCAGCCTTGGACAGGGGTTGGACGAGCAGTACTTC	CASSLGQGLDEQYF
TRBV7-8	.	TRBJ1-2	few	TGTGCCAGCAGTAGCGGACGGACCTATGGCTACACCTTC	CASSSGRTYGYTF
TRBV7-3	.	TRBJ1-1	few	TGTGCCAGCAGCTTAACACAGCAGAACACTGAAGCTTTCTTT	CASSLTQQNTEAFF
TRBV29-1	.	TRBJ1-4	many	TGCAGCGCTGGGGAGACCGAAAAACTGTTTTTT	CSAGETEKLFF
TRBV11-2	TRBD2	TRBJ2-6	many	TGTGCCAGCAGCTCGACGGGACTAGCGCTAAGCTCTGGGGCCAACGTCCTGACTTTC	CASSSTGLALSSGANVLTF
TRBV6-1	.	TRBJ2-3	few	TGTGCCAGCAGTGAAAGACCAGATAGTATCACAGATACGCAGTATTTT	CASSERPDSITDTQYF
TRBV28	.	TRBJ1-2	.	TGTGCCAGCAGTTTGGCGCATCGGAATGGCTACACCTTC	CASSLAHRNGYTF
TRBV28	TRBD1	TRBJ2-4	many	TGTGCCAGCAGTTCAGGGGGCAGTGGGAAAAACATTCAGTACTTC	CASSSGGSGKNIQYF
TRBV4-1	TRBD2	TRBJ2-3	few	TGCGCCAGCAGCCCCCGTCCCCTAGCGGGAAACACAGATACGCAGTATTTT	CASSPRPLAGNTDTQYF
TRBV12-3/TRBV12-4	.	TRBJ1-2	few	TGTGCCAGCAGTTTATCTGTGTTTCGTGGCTACACCTTC	CASSLSVFRGYTF
TRBV29-1	TRBD1	TRBJ2-5	many	TGCAGCGCCTTCCGGACAGGGGGAGGGAAGACCCAGTACTTC	CSAFRTGGGKTQYF
TRBV5-4	.	TRBJ2-3	many	TGTGCCAGCAGCCTCACTAGTCTTTTTTCGGATACGCAGTATTTT	CASSLTSLFSDTQYF
TRBV28	TRBD1	TRBJ1-1	many	TGTGCCAGCAGCACAGGGGGCGCAGGAACTGAAGCTTTCTTT	CASSTGGAGTEAFF
TRBV12-3/TRBV12-4	.	TRBJ1-1	.	TGTGCCAGCTGCCGGGACTGGAACACTGAAGCTTTCTTT	CASCRDWNTEAFF
TRBV3-1	.	TRBJ2-2	few	TGTGCCAGCAGCCAATCCGCGCCACGCACCGGGGAGCTGTTTTTT	CASSQSAPRTGELFF
TRBV7-9	.	TRBJ2-2	many	TGTGCCAGCAGCTTAGGACAGCCGAGGAGCGGGGAGCTGTTTTTT	CASSLGQPRSGELFF
TRBV2	.	TRBJ1-5	many	TGTGCCAGCACCAACCTGGGTGCCTATCAGCCCCAGCATTTT	CASTNLGAYQPQHF
TRBV6-5	.	TRBJ1-2	.	TGTGCCAGCAGTTACATGGGTTCACTCTATGGCTACACCTTC	CASSYMGSLYGYTF
TRBV7-3	TRBD1	TRBJ1-1	few	TGTGCCAGCAGCAAACAGGGGGTGGGCACTGAAGCTTTCTTT	CASSKQGVGTEAFF
TRBV7-8	.	TRBJ1-5	few	TGTGCCAGCAGCCCCACCGACGGGCCCCAGCATTTT	CASSPTDGPQHF
TRBV29-1	TRBD1	TRBJ1-1	many	TGCAGCGTTAACAGGGGTCAAAACACTGAAGCTTTCTTT	CSVNRGQNTEAFF
TRBV15	.	TRBJ2-4	.	TGTGCCACCAGCAGAAACCGCCAAGGGGGCGGGAGTTTAGCCAAAAACATTCAGTACTTC	CATSRNRQGGGSLAKNIQYF
TRBV7-9	.	TRBJ1-4	few	TGTGCCAGCAGCCCGCCGGGATTTGCCAATGAAAAACTGTTTTTT	CASSPPGFANEKLFF
TRBV2	TRBD1	TRBJ2-5	.	TGTGCCAGCAGCCAACCCGGGACAGCGGAAAAAGAGACCCAGTACTTC	CASSQPGTAEKETQYF
TRBV4-2	.	TRBJ2-2	.	TGTGCCAGCAGCCAAGATTTACTTAACACCGGGGAGCTGTTTTTT	CASSQDLLNTGELFF
TRBV6-2/TRBV6-3	TRBD1	TRBJ1-5	few	TGTGCCAGCACTCGGACAGGGGGCCTTCATCAGCCCCAGCATTTT	CASTRTGGLHQPQHF
TRBV24-1	.	TRBJ1-1	.	TGTGCCACCAGTGACGGATACACTGAAGCTTTCTTT	CATSDGYTEAFF
TRBV7-9	.	TRBJ2-1	few	TGTGCCAGCAGTAAAAGGGGGGATGAGCAGTTCTTC	CASSKRGDEQFF
TRBV7-9	TRBD1	TRBJ2-3	.	TGTGCCAGCAGCTTGGGGGACAGGATAAACACAGATACGCAGTATTTT	CASSLGDRINTDTQYF
TRBV3-1	TRBD2	TRBJ2-3	many	TGTGCCAGCAGCCAGAGGGGGCTAGCGGGGTCTTATACGCAGTATTTT	CASSQRGLAGSYTQYF